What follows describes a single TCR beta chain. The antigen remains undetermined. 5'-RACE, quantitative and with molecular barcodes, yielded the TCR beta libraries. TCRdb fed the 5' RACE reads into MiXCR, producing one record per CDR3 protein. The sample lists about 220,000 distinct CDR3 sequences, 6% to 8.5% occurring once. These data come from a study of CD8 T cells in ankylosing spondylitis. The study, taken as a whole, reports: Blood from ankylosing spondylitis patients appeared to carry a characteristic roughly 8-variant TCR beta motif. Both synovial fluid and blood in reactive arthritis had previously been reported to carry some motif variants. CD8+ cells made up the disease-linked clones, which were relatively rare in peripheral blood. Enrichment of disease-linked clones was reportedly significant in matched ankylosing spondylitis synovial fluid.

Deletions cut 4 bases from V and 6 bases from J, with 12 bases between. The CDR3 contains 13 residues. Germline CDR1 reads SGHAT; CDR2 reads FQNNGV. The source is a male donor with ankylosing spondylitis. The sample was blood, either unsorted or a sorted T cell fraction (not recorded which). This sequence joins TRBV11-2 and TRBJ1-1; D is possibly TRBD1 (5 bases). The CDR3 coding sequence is TGTGCCAGCAGCTGGGACCCCCCGGCTGAAGCTTTCTTT. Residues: CASSWDPPAEAFF.